The sample holds many counts of the clone carrying this TCR beta chain. Its specificity is not known. The sample belongs to a study of CD8+CD57+ T cells in acquired aplastic anemia. Looking at the study overall: Sorted CD4+ and CD8+ cells yielded around 3.2 ug of DNA on average.

Broader study findings: The same twenty-nine CD8+ CDR3 sequences occurred in patients and in controls. CD8+ Simpson's diversity showed no significant patient-control difference.

Those patients picked for sequencing had displayed CD8+CD57+ cell expansion on flow cytometry. Profiling that covered TCR beta VDJ and CDR3 relied on genomic DNA as its template. From the reads, TCRdb called clonotypes with MiXCR, one entry per CDR3 protein. The sample contains 450,000 to 550,000 distinct CDR3 sequences, 25% to 40% of which appear only once. Sequencing was performed on sorted CD4+, CD8+, or CD8+CD57+ T cells (not recorded which) from PBMCs. This clonotype was sampled from a human donor with aplastic anemia.

CDR3 in DNA: TGCAGTGCTAGATTTTGGGGTCTCGAGCAGTACTTC. Translated: CSARFWGLEQYF. The chain uses TRBV20-1 and TRBJ2-7; no clear D gene. The V end lost 2 bases, the J end lost 6 bases, and 11 bases lay between the germline ends. CDR1 is DFQATT and CDR2 is SNEGSKA in the germline V gene (reference sequence). The length of the CDR3 is 12 residues.